This TCR beta chain was sequenced in a study of cytotoxic CD8 clonotypes in ibrutinib-treated CLL. On the study more broadly: The patient breakdown showed around 10 relapsed/refractory and some 16 treatment-naive cases, with some 18 IGHV unmutated. Following treatment for a median roughly twelve months, range 6 to 36, response samples were then taken. General study results and limits: Under therapy, public clonotypes either contracted or stayed stable, and they were uncommon.

CDR1 is SGHAT, CDR2 FQNNGV, per germline. CDR3 length: 11 residues. Trimming pared 6 bases from V and 9 bases from J, leaving 9 bases between. Generated by immunoSEQ multiplex PCR, the TCRdb table keeps only in-frame clones and is missing some. The table lists approximately 320,000 clones, under 70% of them singletons. As to this clone: The antigen is undetermined.

The sequence came from a human donor with chronic lymphocytic leukemia. The V call is TRBV11-2, the J call TRBJ2-1; tentative D call: TRBD2 (7 bases). The sequences come from PBMCs, collected after 36 months of ibrutinib treatment. The CDR3 region is CASSRGGEQFF. CDR3 nucleotides: TGTGCCAGCAGTAGGGGGGGTGAGCAGTTCTTC.